This T cell receptor beta chain appears in the sequencing data of a study of T cells after yellow fever vaccination. A process of 5'RACE template switching, which added a universal primer site and UMIs, was used to make TCR cDNA. In TCRdb, the 5' RACE reads were re-called with MiXCR into one record per CDR3 protein. The sample has roughly 170,000 distinct CDR3 sequences, around 9.7% seen once. CDR3 length: 15 residues. CDR1 is SGHTA, CDR2 FQGNSA, per germline. The junction had 3 bases not matched to a gene; V was cut back by 1 base and J by 2 bases. This clonotype was recorded a few times. Sequences were derived from CD8+ T cells sorted from PBMCs, sampled 45 days after the yellow fever booster vaccination. The chain couples TRBV7-2 to TRBJ1-1; TRBD1 agrees at 8 bases. This receptor was taken from a man younger than 35 who received the YFV17D yellow fever vaccine. The DNA of the CDR3 is TGTGCCAGCAGCTTAGGGACAGGGACTAACACTGAAGCTTTCTTT. Translating it yields CASSLGTGTNTEAFF. Based on the CDR3 plus reference TRBV7-2 and TRBJ1-1, the full variable domain is GAGVSQSPSNKVTEKGKDVELRCDPISGHTALYWYRQSLGQGLEFLIYFQGNSAPDKSGLPSDRFSAERTGGSVSTLTIQRTQQEDSAVYLCASSLGTGTNTEAFFGQGTRLTVV.